This TCR beta chain was sequenced during a study of immune evolution from preneoplasia to lung adenocarcinoma. CDR3 size: 14 residues. Germline CDR1 SGHAT, CDR2 FQNNGV. The germline V and J ends were trimmed by 3 bases and 5 bases, with 14 bases remaining between them. A few counts support this clone. Clones were sequenced by immunoSEQ multiplex PCR, and TCRdb holds only the in-frame ones, with some missing. The data show approximately 9,500 clones, approximately 80% seen once. V usage is TRBV11-2 and J usage is TRBJ2-7, with D perhaps matching TRBD1 (6 bases). Sequenced: FFPE minimally invasive lung adenocarcinoma tissue. This TCR derives from a person between 65 and 80 years old with lung adenocarcinoma. CDR3 in amino acids: CASSFFQGKDEQYF. CDR3 in DNA: TGTGCCAGCAGCTTTTTCCAGGGGAAGGACGAGCAGTACTTC.